This section outlines one T cell receptor (beta chain) sequence together with its context. Two negative PCRs, clearance, or symptom resolution characterized the recovered Cohort 3 donors. Original data processing: By means of reference gene primer amplification, nucleated cell counts were estimated. Profiling relied on immunoSEQ multiplex PCR, and the TCRdb table lists in-frame clones only, not all of them. The D gene and trimming were derived from the DNA, and the V and J assignments and clone size from that table. The repertoire holds 190,000 or so clones, with about 82% as singletons. The sample belongs to a study of blood T cell repertoires in COVID-19. Study context: The United States, Italy and Spain supplied acute and convalescent COVID-19 samples.

Germline V CDR1 and CDR2: MNHEY, SMNVEV (reference sequence). V lost 2 bases to trimming and J lost 7 bases, with 8 bases between them. The length of the CDR3 is 13 residues. The receptor's source is a woman in her thirties who had recovered from COVID-19. The material sequenced was PBMCs or T cells enriched from blood (not recorded which). This rearrangement joins TRBV27 to TRBJ2-2; weak D call: TRBD2 (5 bases). The DNA of the CDR3 is TGTGCCAGCAGTTTAACCGGGGTCGGGGAGCTGTTTTTT. This encodes CASSLTGVGELFF.